These 10 T cell receptor beta chains were sequenced from one sample in a study of cytomegalovirus exposure and HLA in healthy donors. Data came from immunoSEQ multiplex PCR; TCRdb stores just in-frame clones and leaves some out. The table lists 90,000 to 120,000 clones, under 97% of them singletons. Sequences were obtained from PBMCs. These receptors came from a woman aged 18-29 years in good health and CMV-seronegative.

The chain joins TRBV28 to TRBJ1-5; D is unresolved. The germline gives CDR1 MDHEN, CDR2 SYDVKM. Trimming left V 6 bases short and J 4 bases short, with 7 bases between. CDR3 length equals 12 residues. CDR3 protein: CASSYANQPQHF. In DNA, the CDR3 is TGTGCCAGCAGCTACGCTAATCAGCCCCAGCATTTT.

J is TRBJ2-4 and V is TRBV18; D is ambiguous. Germline CDR1 and CDR2: KGHSH and LQKENI. V lost 0 bases, J lost 3 bases, and 6 bases lay in between. The CDR3 runs to 14 residues. The CDR3 is CASSPPSVKNIQYF. The CDR3, as DNA: TGTGCCAGCTCACCACCTTCAGTCAAAAACATTCAGTACTTC.

This chain links TRBV5-4 with TRBJ1-2, with 7 bases identical to TRBD1. This CDR3 is 15 amino acids long. The ends lost 4 bases at V and 1 base at J; junction bases unmatched: 7. The germline CDR1 and CDR2 sequences are SGHNT and YYREEE (reference sequence). CDR3 region: CASSPSGTVNYGYTF. Here the CDR3 DNA reads TGTGCCAGCAGCCCCTCCGGGACAGTTAACTATGGCTACACCTTC.

The gene calls are TRBV9 and TRBJ1-4, with D hard to call. The CDR3 extends over 15 amino acids. The V and J ends lost 0 bases and 7 bases respectively, with 13 bases between them. Per the germline V gene, CDR1 is SGDLS and CDR2 is YYNGEE. The CDR3 DNA reads as TGTGCCAGCAGCGTAGGTGGCGGGAGGGTTGAAAAACTGTTTTTT. Its protein is CASSVGGGRVEKLFF.

A single count supports this clone. The chain recombines TRBV18 with TRBJ1-1, with 7 bases matching TRBD1. The CDR3 is 14 residues long. Germline CDR1 and CDR2: KGHSH and LQKENI. The junction had 6 bases not matched to a gene; V was cut back by 8 bases and J by 0 bases. CDR3 coding DNA: TGTGCCAGCCTCCGACAGGGAATGAACACTGAAGCTTTCTTT. Translated, it gives CASLRQGMNTEAFF.

The chain is built from TRBV6-5 and TRBJ2-1; 10 positions match TRBD2. The V segment lost 4 bases and the J segment 12 bases; nucleotides outside the gene matches: 6. The germline V gene has CDR1 MNHEY and CDR2 SVGAGI. The CDR3 loop spans 13 amino acids. The CDR3 loop is CASSSTSGLGQFF. Written as DNA, the CDR3 is TGTGCCAGCAGTTCGACTAGCGGGTTGGGGCAGTTCTTC.

This chain uses TRBV9 with TRBJ2-5; 7 positions agree with TRBD2. Germline assignment: CDR1 SGDLS and CDR2 YYNGEE. The CDR3 loop spans 15 amino acids. Trimming took 0 bases from V and 5 from J; bases not matched to a gene: 7. The CDR3 loop is CASSVGGGGWETQYF. CDR3 DNA sequence: TGTGCCAGCAGCGTAGGTGGCGGGGGTTGGGAGACCCAGTACTTC. The full variable domain, completed using reference TRBV9 and TRBJ2-5, is DSGVTQTPKHLITATGQRVTLRCSPRSGDLSVYWYQQSLDQGLQFLIQYYNGEERAKGNILERFSAQQFPDLHSELNLSSLELGDSALYFCASSVGGGGWETQYFGPGTRLLVL.

In its sample, this clone was seen a few times. The V and J genes are TRBV7-8 and TRBJ1-1; 7 bases line up with TRBD1. Germline CDR1 reads SGHVS; CDR2 reads FQNEAQ. This CDR3 has 13 amino acids. V was clipped by 6 bases and J by 5 bases; unmatched bases: 6. CDR3 DNA: TGTGCCAGCAGGGGACAGTCGCCGACTGAAGCTTTCTTT. It yields the protein CASRGQSPTEAFF.

This chain uses TRBV6-5 with TRBJ2-7; 11 bases match TRBD2. CDR3 length: 15 residues. Germline assignment: CDR1 MNHEY and CDR2 SVGAGI. The trim removed 6 bases at V and 3 bases at J, leaving 7 bases unmatched. In DNA, the CDR3 is TGTGCCAGCAGGCGACTTAGCGGGGGGGACTACGAGCAGTACTTC. Translating gives CASRRLSGGDYEQYF.

The J gene is TRBJ2-7, the V gene TRBV9; 7 nucleotides match TRBD1. In germline, CDR1 is SGDLS, CDR2 YYNGEE. After removal of 3 bases from V and 4 bases from J, the junction contained 7 bases not matched to a gene. The CDR3 spans 14 residues. For the CDR3, the DNA is TGTGCCAGCAGCGGAGCCCGGGACAGTTACGAGCAGTACTTC. It translates to CASSGARDSYEQYF.